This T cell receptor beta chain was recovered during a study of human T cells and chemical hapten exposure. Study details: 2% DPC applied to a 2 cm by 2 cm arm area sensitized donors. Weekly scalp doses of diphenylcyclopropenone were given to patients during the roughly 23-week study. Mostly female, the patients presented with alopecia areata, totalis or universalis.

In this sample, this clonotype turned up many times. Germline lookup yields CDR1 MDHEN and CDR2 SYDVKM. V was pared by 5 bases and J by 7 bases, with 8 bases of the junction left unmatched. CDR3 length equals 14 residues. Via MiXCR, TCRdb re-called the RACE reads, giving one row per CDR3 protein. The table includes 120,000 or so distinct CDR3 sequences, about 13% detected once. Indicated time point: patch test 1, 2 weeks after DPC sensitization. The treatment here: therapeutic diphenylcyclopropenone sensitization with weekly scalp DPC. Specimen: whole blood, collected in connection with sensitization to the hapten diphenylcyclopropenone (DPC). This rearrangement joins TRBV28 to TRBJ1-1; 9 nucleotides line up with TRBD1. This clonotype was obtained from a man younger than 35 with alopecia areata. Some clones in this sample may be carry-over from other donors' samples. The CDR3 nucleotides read TGTGCCAGCAGTGACAGGGGGGCCGGATTTGAAGCTTTCTTT. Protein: CASSDRGAGFEAFF.